The sequence of this T cell receptor (beta chain) was determined in a study of identical twins. General study results and limits: Out-of-frame alpha sequences shared by twins were enriched for low generation probability. For monozygotic twins, models underestimated out-of-frame TCR alpha sharing. Sharing of beta out-of-frame sequences by twins showed a weaker excess.

V was clipped by 7 bases and J by 4 bases; unmatched bases: 17. This CDR3 has 18 amino acids. Looked up from germline, CDR1 is MNHNS and CDR2 is SASEGT. Concerning this clonotype itself: Its antigen is currently unknown.

Each CDR3 protein gets one entry after TCRdb re-called the 5' RACE reads with MiXCR. Altogether around 490,000 distinct CDR3 sequences are present, under 25% being singletons, with the ten largest covering around 0.5%. This sample also belongs to another study, concerning yellow fever vaccine responses in identical twins.

This receptor was obtained from a woman younger than 30 in good health. The sample consisted of CD4+ T cells sorted from blood. The rearrangement joins TRBV6-1 to TRBJ2-4; 9 bases agree with TRBD2. CDR3 amino acids: CASTPRKGLAGEKNIQYF. The CDR3 bases are TGTGCCAGCACCCCAAGGAAAGGGTTAGCGGGGGAGAAAAACATTCAGTACTTC.